This TCR beta chain originates from a study of blood T cell repertoires in COVID-19. This table comes from immunoSEQ multiplex PCR, and its TCRdb copy is limited to in-frame clones, with some not included. Found here are over 250,000 clones, roughly 90% of them singletons; the top ten hold roughly 2.1%. The source is a man aged 45 to 65 with acute or convalescent COVID-19. The sequencing sample was made of peripheral blood.

This chain's CDR3 is CASSLASQRGGTGELFF. CDR3 DNA sequence: TGTGCCAGCAGCTTGGCCAGTCAGCGGGGGGGCACCGGGGAGCTGTTTTTT. This sequence joins TRBV5-5 and TRBJ2-2; 10 nucleotides agree with TRBD2. Looked up from germline, CDR1 is SGHKS and CDR2 is YYEKEE (reference sequence). V was pared by 0 bases and J by 4 bases, with 6 bases of the junction left unmatched. The CDR3 covers 17 residues. Filled out from reference TRBV5-5 and TRBJ2-2, the complete variable domain reads DAGVTQSPTHLIKTRGQQVTLRCSPISGHKSVSWYQQVLGQGPQFIFQYYEKEERGRGNFPDRFSARQFPNYSSELNVNALLLGDSALYLCASSLASQRGGTGELFFGEGSRLTVL.